The rows below give T cell receptor beta chains drawn from one sample of a study of T cell responses to AZD1222 COVID-19 vaccine. TCRdb's copy holds only in-frame clones and misses some; the assay was immunoSEQ multiplex PCR. Here the sample spans about 130,000 clones, about 89% being singletons. Specimen: peripheral blood, collected on day 0 of AZD1222 vaccination. The receptors derive from an adult in good health. Each CDR3 is given with its conserved first and last residue. D genes are given only for firm matches. A clone size is listed for some rows: how often the clone was seen (once, few, many), or a class if it is expanded.

TRBJ1-5 once - TRBV19 CASRTGTASNQPQHF TGTGCCAGTAGGACCGGGACGGCGAGCAATCAGCCCCAGCATTTT
TRBJ1-6 - - TRBV6-5 CASGLGGSPLHF TGTGCCAGCGGCCTGGGAGGGTCACCCCTCCACTTT
TRBJ1-4 - - TRBV6-1 CASSEPGGEKLFF TGTGCCAGCAGTGAACCGGGAGGGGAAAAACTGTTTTTT
TRBJ1-4 - - TRBV5-1 CASSLEDRTEKLFF TGCGCCAGCAGCTTGGAGGACAGAACTGAAAAACTGTTTTTT
TRBJ1-5 - - TRBV4-2 CASSLGGGSNQPQHF TGTGCCAGCAGCCTGGGAGGGGGAAGCAATCAGCCCCAGCATTTT
TRBJ2-7 once - TRBV28 CASRGRESYEQYF TGTGCCAGCAGGGGAAGGGAGTCCTACGAGCAGTACTTC
TRBJ2-2 once TRBD2 TRBV27 CASSSGRETGELFF TGTGCCAGCAGTAGCGGGAGGGAAACCGGGGAGCTGTTTTTT
TRBJ2-1 - TRBD2 TRBV4-1 CASSQMSSGNNEQFF TGCGCCAGCAGCCAAATGTCTAGCGGCAACAATGAGCAGTTCTTC
TRBJ2-1 - - TRBV12-3/TRBV12-4 CASSLVADNEQFF TGTGCCAGCAGTTTAGTAGCCGACAATGAGCAGTTCTTC
TRBJ2-3 - - TRBV7-9 CASSMDDPDTQYF TGTGCCAGCAGCATGGACGACCCGGATACGCAGTATTTT
TRBJ2-7 few - TRBV10-1 CASSESGGLSYEQYF TGCGCCAGCAGTGAGTCCGGCGGACTGTCCTACGAGCAGTACTTC
TRBJ2-1 - - TRBV18 CASSPPGGEQFF TGTGCCAGCTCACCGCCCGGTGGAGAGCAGTTCTTC
TRBJ2-7 - TRBD1 TRBV18 CASSDDRGGTGEQYF TGTGCCAGCTCGGACGACAGGGGGGGGACCGGCGAGCAGTACTTC
TRBJ1-3 - TRBD1 TRBV19 CASSVHRGSTGNTIYF TGTGCCAGTAGTGTCCACAGGGGGTCAACTGGAAACACCATATATTTT
TRBJ1-6 - - TRBV6-5 CASSLATGLGSPLYF TGTGCCAGCAGTTTAGCGACAGGTTTGGGTTCACCCCTCTACTTT
TRBJ2-7 - - TRBV28 CASSLLREQYF TGTGCCAGCAGTCTCTTGCGCGAGCAGTACTTC
TRBJ1-1 - TRBD1 TRBV19 CASSMGTEFEAFF TGTGCCAGTAGTATGGGGACAGAATTTGAAGCTTTCTTT
TRBJ1-2 - - TRBV6-2/TRBV6-3 CASSYRRDGSYTF TGTGCCAGCAGTTACAGGAGGGACGGGAGCTACACCTTC
TRBJ1-1 - - TRBV7-8 CASSPTVGGTSEAFF TGTGCCAGCAGCCCTACCGTGGGGGGGACCAGTGAAGCTTTCTTT
TRBJ2-7 - - TRBV15 CATSRGGFPLDEQYF TGTGCCACCAGCAGAGGCGGGTTCCCCCTCGACGAGCAGTACTTC
TRBJ1-6 - - TRBV21-1 CASSKGRVDPLHF TGTGCCAGCAGCAAAGGGAGGGTGGACCCCCTCCACTTT
TRBJ2-3 once TRBD1 TRBV24-1 CATSDPGQGSLTDTQYF TGTGCCACCAGTGATCCAGGACAGGGTTCCCTCACAGATACGCAGTATTTT
TRBJ1-3 - - TRBV6-5 CASSTGQTGNTIYF TGTGCCAGCAGTACCGGACAGACTGGAAACACCATATATTTT
TRBJ2-5 few TRBD2 TRBV10-2 CASSELKRGVYAQYF TGCGCCAGCAGTGAGCTGAAGCGGGGGGTATATGCCCAGTACTTC
TRBJ2-3 - - TRBV6-5 CASSPRSTIRDTQYF TGTGCCAGCAGTCCACGGTCCACAATCAGGGATACGCAGTATTTT
TRBJ2-1 once - TRBV4-1 CASSQELDGQAREQFF TGCGCCAGCAGCCAAGAACTTGACGGGCAGGCACGAGAGCAGTTCTTC
TRBJ2-1 - - TRBV19 CASSEGTGSSYNEQFF TGTGCCAGTAGTGAGGGGACGGGGAGCTCCTACAATGAGCAGTTCTTC
TRBJ2-6 - - TRBV7-2 CASSLNAASFGANVLTF TGTGCCAGCAGCTTGAACGCAGCCAGCTTCGGGGCCAACGTCCTGACTTTC
TRBJ1-1 - - TRBV6-5 CATSAGPNTEAFF TGTGCCACTTCGGCGGGGCCGAACACTGAAGCTTTCTTT
TRBJ2-3 - - TRBV15 CATSKEDKRGTQYF TGTGCCACCAGCAAAGAAGACAAGCGAGGTACGCAGTATTTT
TRBJ2-2 - TRBD2 TRBV3-1/TRBV3-2 CASSQGLAGGQNTGELFF TGTGCCAGCAGCCAAGGACTAGCGGGGGGACAGAACACCGGGGAGCTGTTTTTT
TRBJ1-2 - - TRBV6-2/TRBV6-3 CASSYAIGNGYTF TGTGCCAGCAGTTACGCTATAGGGAATGGCTACACCTTC
TRBJ1-6 - - TRBV18 CASSPPLTDNSPLHF TGTGCCAGCTCACCACCGTTAACAGATAATTCACCCCTCCACTTT
TRBJ2-1 - TRBD2 TRBV7-3 CASGGSSYNEQFF TGTGCCAGCGGCGGGAGCTCCTACAATGAGCAGTTCTTC
TRBJ2-7 - TRBD1 TRBV10-3 CAIRDRGDEQYF TGTGCCATCAGAGACAGGGGGGACGAGCAGTACTTC
TRBJ2-7 - - TRBV7-9 CASSLDQPPFTYEQYF TGTGCCAGCAGCTTAGACCAACCCCCCTTCACCTACGAGCAGTACTTC